Sequencing of this T cell receptor (beta chain) was carried out in a study of T cell responses to AZD1222 COVID-19 vaccine. Study findings and constraints: Spike was spanned by vaccine-associated CD4 TCRs, with dominance at 160-218 and 743-854.

TCRdb's copy holds only in-frame clones and misses some; the assay was immunoSEQ multiplex PCR. In the table there are 86,000 or so clones, roughly 89% of which are singletons. With regard to this clone: Antigen unknown.

The sample here was peripheral blood, taken on day 0 of AZD1222 vaccination. The source of this sequence is an adult in good health.

CDR3 sequence: CASSEGSGEQFF. DNA of the CDR3: TGTGCCAGCAGTGAGGGTTCCGGTGAGCAGTTCTTC. This sequence joins TRBV28 and TRBJ2-1, with D possibly matching TRBD2 (5 bases). Trimming cost V 5 bases and J 9 bases, with 11 bases left between them. CDR1 is MDHEN and CDR2 is SYDVKM in the germline V gene. The CDR3 covers 12 residues.